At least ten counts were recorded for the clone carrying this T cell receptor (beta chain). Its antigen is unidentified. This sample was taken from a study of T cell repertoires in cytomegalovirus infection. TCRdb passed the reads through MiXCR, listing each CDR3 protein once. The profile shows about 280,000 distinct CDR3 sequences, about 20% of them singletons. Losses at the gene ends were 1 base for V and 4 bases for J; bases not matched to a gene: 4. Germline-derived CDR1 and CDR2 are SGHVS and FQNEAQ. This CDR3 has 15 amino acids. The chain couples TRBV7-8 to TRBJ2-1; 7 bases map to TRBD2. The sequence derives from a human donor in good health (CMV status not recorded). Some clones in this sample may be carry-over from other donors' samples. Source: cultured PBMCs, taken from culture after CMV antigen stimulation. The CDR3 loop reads CASSLEAGPYNEQFF. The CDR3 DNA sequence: TGTGCCAGCAGCTTAGAAGCGGGACCGTACAATGAGCAGTTCTTC.